Listed here are 15 T cell receptor beta chains from one sample, sequenced in a study of T cells of healthy individuals. In TCRdb, the 5' RACE reads were re-called with MiXCR into one record per CDR3 protein. The sample yields approximately 89,000 distinct CDR3 sequences, more than 4.5% seen once. The source is a female donor in good health.

This clonotype was seen ten or more times. The chain carries TRBV6-6 and TRBJ2-5; 9 bases fit TRBD1. The CDR3 spans 14 residues. Trimming cost V 5 bases and J 4 bases; bases outside gene matches: 5. Germline V lookup: CDR1 MNHNY, CDR2 SVGAGI (reference sequence). CDR3 residues: CASSVGTGLETQYF. The CDR3 nucleotides read TGTGCCAGCAGTGTAGGGACAGGGTTAGAGACCCAGTACTTC.

In this sample, this clonotype turned up many times. The rearrangement uses TRBV28 and TRBJ2-3; unclear D gene. The CDR3 loop spans 15 amino acids. Germline CDR1 reads MDHEN; CDR2 reads SYDVKM. V was cut by 2 bases and J by 4 bases, with 13 bases left in between. CDR3 loop: CASSLLSISPDTQYF. In nucleotides, the CDR3 is TGTGCCAGCAGTTTACTATCTATTTCACCAGATACGCAGTATTTT.

This clonotype was recorded at least ten times. The genes are TRBV4-3 and TRBJ2-4, with D hard to call. The CDR3 runs 17 residues. Germline V lookup: CDR1 LGHNA, CDR2 YSLEER. Deletions cut 1 base from V and 0 bases from J, with 13 bases between. The CDR3 reads CASSQGHRHGAKNIQYF. CDR3 DNA: TGCGCCAGCAGCCAAGGTCACCGACATGGAGCCAAAAACATTCAGTACTTC.

In this sample, this clonotype is medium-sized (0.01 to 0.1%). J is TRBJ2-7 and V is TRBV27; TRBD2 might be the D (6 bases). This CDR3 has 14 amino acids. V was cut by 5 bases and J by 5 bases, with 16 bases left in between. Germline V gives CDR1 MNHEY, CDR2 SMNVEV (reference sequence). The CDR3 loop is CASSTIAAGNEQYF. CDR3 coding DNA: TGTGCCAGCAGTACGATTGCGGCGGGGAACGAGCAGTACTTC.

This clonotype has more than one count but fewer than ten. CDR3 coding DNA: TGTGCCAGCAACGCGGGGACAGACCCATCTCCCCAGCATTTT. Protein sequence: CASNAGTDPSPQHF. The chain employs TRBV7-9 and TRBJ1-5, with 7 bases identical to TRBD1. The germline V gene has CDR1 SEHNR and CDR2 FQNEAQ (reference sequence). This CDR3 is 14 amino acids long. The ends lost 7 bases at V and 10 bases at J; junction bases unmatched: 13.

This clonotype was seen repeatedly, ten times or more. V usage is TRBV28 and J usage is TRBJ2-1; 9 bases are a match to TRBD1. V shed 5 bases and J 11 bases; nucleotides not matched to a gene: 19. Per the germline V gene, CDR1 is MDHEN and CDR2 is SYDVKM. This CDR3 has 17 amino acids. The CDR3 DNA reads as TGTGCCAGCAGTACTTTCCGTCCGGGACAGGGCTTTGGGCAGCAGTTCTTC. Protein: CASSTFRPGQGFGQQFF.

This rearrangement joins TRBV19 to TRBJ2-1; a weak D match, TRBD2 (5 bases). Per germline, CDR1 LNHDA and CDR2 SQIVND (reference sequence). Trimming removed 5 bases from V and 11 bases from J, with 13 bases in between. There are 12 residues in the CDR3. In nucleotides, the CDR3 is TGTGCCAGTAGTTCGGGTTGGAGGAAGCAGTTCTTC. Residues: CASSSGWRKQFF.

This clonotype turned up a few times. The chain couples TRBV7-2 to TRBJ2-1; 7 positions match TRBD1. With V trimmed by 5 bases and J by 9 bases, 4 bases remained unmatched. Per germline, CDR1 SGHTA and CDR2 FQGNSA. The CDR3 consists of 12 residues. Here the CDR3 reads CTSSHRGVEQFF. The DNA of the CDR3 is TGTACCAGCAGCCACAGGGGAGTTGAGCAGTTCTTC.

This clonotype was detected ten times or more. The rearrangement uses TRBV20-1 and TRBJ2-3; 12 nucleotides align to TRBD2. Germline loops: CDR1 DFQATT, CDR2 SNEGSKA (reference sequence). The CDR3 consists of 19 residues. V shed 0 bases, J shed 7 bases, and the junction held 17 bases outside the gene matches. This CDR3 is CSARDQGGTSGWIGNTQYF. DNA of the CDR3: TGCAGTGCTAGAGATCAGGGGGGGACTAGCGGGTGGATCGGGAATACGCAGTATTTT.

Ten or more counts support this clonotype. The DNA for the CDR3 is TGTGCCAGCAGCTTAGTTCCGCGGCGGGCCCTCCACTTT. This gives the protein CASSLVPRRALHF. The chain employs TRBV7-8 and TRBJ1-6; no reliable D call. CDR3 length equals 13 residues. Germline V gene data show CDR1 as SGHVS and CDR2 as FQNEAQ. Trimming took 1 base from V and 14 from J, leaving 12 bases between them. The whole variable domain, remainder taken from reference TRBV7-8 and TRBJ1-6, is GAGVSQSPRYKVAKRGQDVALRCDPISGHVSLFWYQQALGQGPEFLTYFQNEAQLDKSGLPSDRFFAERPEGSVSTLKIQRTQQEDSAVYLCASSLVPRRALHFGNGTRLTVT.

This clonotype was recorded at least ten times. The gene calls are TRBV12-3 or TRBV12-4 and TRBJ2-1; 9 nucleotides match TRBD1. Losses at the gene ends were 5 bases for V and 8 bases for J; bases not matched to a gene: 16. The CDR3 has 17 amino acids. The CDR3 sequence: CASSPPPGTGIFDEQFF. CDR3 DNA sequence: TGTGCCAGCAGTCCCCCCCCCGGGACAGGGATTTTCGATGAGCAGTTCTTC.

This clonotype was counted many times. This sequence joins TRBV7-6 and TRBJ2-7; 8 nucleotides match TRBD2. V shed 2 bases, J shed 3 bases, and the junction held 6 bases outside the gene matches. The CDR3 has 15 residues. Germline values: CDR1 SGHVS, CDR2 FNYEAQ. The CDR3 spells CASSLTGGRIYEQYF. The DNA for the CDR3 is TGTGCCAGCAGCTTAACTGGCGGGAGGATCTACGAGCAGTACTTC.

This clonotype has a count of ten or more. The CDR3: CAIRGDSGDNQPQHF. CDR3 in DNA: TGTGCCATCAGGGGGGACAGTGGAGACAATCAGCCCCAGCATTTT. The chain recombines TRBV10-3 with TRBJ1-5, with 7 bases that match TRBD1. V shed 6 bases, J shed 3 bases, and the junction held 8 bases outside the gene matches. CDR1 ENHRY and CDR2 SYGVKD come from the germline V gene. There are 15 residues in the CDR3.

This clonotype was detected many times. This chain links TRBV28 with TRBJ2-6; TRBD2 is a possible D gene (5 bases). This CDR3 spans 18 amino acids. CDR1 is MDHEN, CDR2 SYDVKM, per germline. The V end was cut by 6 bases, the J end by 0 bases, with 18 bases between. Here the CDR3 reads CASSLSYGVRSGANVLTF. The CDR3 bases are TGTGCCAGCAGCCTTTCCTACGGGGTCCGCTCTGGGGCCAACGTCCTGACTTTC.

This clonotype was detected ten times or more. The chain recombines TRBV11-1 with TRBJ2-2, with D uncertain. The ends were cut back, 1 base at V and 5 bases at J, with 14 bases in the middle. The CDR3 has 16 amino acids. Per the germline V gene, CDR1 is SGHAT and CDR2 is FQDESV (reference sequence). The CDR3 loop is CASSLDGVRMTGELFF. CDR3 nucleotide sequence: TGTGCCAGCAGCTTAGACGGCGTGAGGATGACCGGGGAGCTGTTTTTT.